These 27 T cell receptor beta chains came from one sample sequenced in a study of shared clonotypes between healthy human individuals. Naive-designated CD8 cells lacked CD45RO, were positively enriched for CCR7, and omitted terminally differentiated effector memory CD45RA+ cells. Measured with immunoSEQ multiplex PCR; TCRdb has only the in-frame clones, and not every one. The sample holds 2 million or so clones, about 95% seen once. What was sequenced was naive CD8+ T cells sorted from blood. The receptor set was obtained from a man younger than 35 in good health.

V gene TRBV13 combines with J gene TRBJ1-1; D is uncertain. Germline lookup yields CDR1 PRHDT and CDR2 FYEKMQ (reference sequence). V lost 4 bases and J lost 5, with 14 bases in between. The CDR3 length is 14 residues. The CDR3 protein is CASSSGSRWTEAFF. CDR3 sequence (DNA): TGTGCCAGCAGCTCCGGGAGTCGATGGACTGAAGCTTTCTTT.

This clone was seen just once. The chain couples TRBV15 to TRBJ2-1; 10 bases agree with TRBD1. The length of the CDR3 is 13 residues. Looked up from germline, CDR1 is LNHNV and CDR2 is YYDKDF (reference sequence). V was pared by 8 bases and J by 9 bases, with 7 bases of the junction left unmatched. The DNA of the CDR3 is TGTGCCACCTGGGACAGGGGTCCCTCTGAGCAGTTCTTC. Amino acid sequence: CATWDRGPSEQFF.

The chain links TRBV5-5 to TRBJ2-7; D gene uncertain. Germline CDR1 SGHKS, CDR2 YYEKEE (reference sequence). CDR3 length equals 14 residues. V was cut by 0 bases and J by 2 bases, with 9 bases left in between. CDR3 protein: CASSLGSLAYEQYF. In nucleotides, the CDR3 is TGTGCCAGCAGCTTGGGCAGCTTAGCCTACGAGCAGTACTTC.

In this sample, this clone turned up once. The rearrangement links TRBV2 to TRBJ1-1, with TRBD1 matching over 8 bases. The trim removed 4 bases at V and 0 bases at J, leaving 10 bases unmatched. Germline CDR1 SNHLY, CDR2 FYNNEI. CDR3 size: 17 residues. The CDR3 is CASSAHRQGAMNTEAFF. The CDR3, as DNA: TGTGCCAGCAGTGCCCACCGGCAGGGGGCCATGAACACTGAAGCTTTCTTT.

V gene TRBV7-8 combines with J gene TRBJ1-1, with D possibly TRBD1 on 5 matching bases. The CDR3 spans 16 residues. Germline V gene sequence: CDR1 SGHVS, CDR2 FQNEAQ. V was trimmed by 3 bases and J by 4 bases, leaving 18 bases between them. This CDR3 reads CASSFVLGVLGTEAFF. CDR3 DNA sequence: TGTGCCAGCAGCTTCGTTCTAGGGGTCCTAGGCACTGAAGCTTTCTTT.

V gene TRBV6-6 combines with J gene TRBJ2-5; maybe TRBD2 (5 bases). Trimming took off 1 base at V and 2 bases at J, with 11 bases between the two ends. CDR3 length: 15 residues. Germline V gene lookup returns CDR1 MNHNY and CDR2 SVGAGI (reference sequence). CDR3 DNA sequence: TGTGCCAGCAGTTACTGGGAAGGACTTCAAGAGACCCAGTACTTC. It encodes CASSYWEGLQETQYF.

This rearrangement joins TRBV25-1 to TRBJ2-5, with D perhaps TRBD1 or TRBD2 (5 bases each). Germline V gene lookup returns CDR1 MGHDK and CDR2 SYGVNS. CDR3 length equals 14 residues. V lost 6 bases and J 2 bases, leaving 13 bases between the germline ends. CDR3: CASRGRDPQETQYF. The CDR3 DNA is TGTGCCAGCAGGGGTCGGGACCCTCAAGAGACCCAGTACTTC. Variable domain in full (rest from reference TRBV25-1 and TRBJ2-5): EADIYQTPRYLVIGTGKKITLECSQTMGHDKMYWYQQDPGMELHLIHYSYGVNSTEKGDLSSESTVSRIRTEHFPLTLESARPSHTSQYLCASRGRDPQETQYFGPGTRLLVL.

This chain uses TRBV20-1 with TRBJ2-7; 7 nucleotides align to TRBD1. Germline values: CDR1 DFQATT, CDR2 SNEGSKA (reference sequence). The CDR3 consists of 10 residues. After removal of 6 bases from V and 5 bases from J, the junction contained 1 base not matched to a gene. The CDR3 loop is CSATGDEQYF. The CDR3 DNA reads TGCAGTGCAACAGGGGACGAGCAGTACTTC.

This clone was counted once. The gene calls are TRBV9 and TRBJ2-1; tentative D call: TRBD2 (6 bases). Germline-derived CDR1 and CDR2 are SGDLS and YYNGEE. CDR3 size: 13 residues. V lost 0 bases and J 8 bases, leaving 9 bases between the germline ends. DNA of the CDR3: TGTGCCAGCAGCGTAGGGAGGGCCGATGAGCAGTTCTTC. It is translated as CASSVGRADEQFF.

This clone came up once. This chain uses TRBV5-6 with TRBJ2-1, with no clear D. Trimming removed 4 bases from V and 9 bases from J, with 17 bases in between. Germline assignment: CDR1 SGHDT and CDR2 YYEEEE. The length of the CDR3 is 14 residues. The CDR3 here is CASSHPGPGGEQFF. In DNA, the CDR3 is TGTGCCAGCAGCCACCCGGGCCCAGGTGGTGAGCAGTTCTTC.

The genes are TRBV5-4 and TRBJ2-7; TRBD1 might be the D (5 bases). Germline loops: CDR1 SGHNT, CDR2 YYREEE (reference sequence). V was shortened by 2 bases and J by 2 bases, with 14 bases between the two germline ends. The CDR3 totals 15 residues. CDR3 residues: CASSFTTGGTYEQYF. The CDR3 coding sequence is TGTGCCAGCAGCTTTACTACAGGCGGTACCTACGAGCAGTACTTC.

CDR3 amino acids: CASSLVRGLNQPQHF. The CDR3 DNA reads as TGTGCCAGCAGCTTAGTTAGGGGGCTAAATCAGCCCCAGCATTTT. The gene calls are TRBV7-8 and TRBJ1-5; 7 positions match TRBD1. Unmatched junction bases numbered 4, after V lost 1 base and J lost 4 bases. The CDR3 has 15 amino acids. CDR1 is SGHVS, CDR2 FQNEAQ, per germline.

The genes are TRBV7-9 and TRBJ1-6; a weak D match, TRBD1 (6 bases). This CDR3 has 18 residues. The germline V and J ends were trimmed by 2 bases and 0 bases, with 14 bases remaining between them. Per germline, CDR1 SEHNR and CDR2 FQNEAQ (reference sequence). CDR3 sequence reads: CASSLSPGDSSYNSPLHF. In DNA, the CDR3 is TGTGCCAGCAGCTTATCGCCAGGGGATAGCTCCTATAATTCACCCCTCCACTTT.

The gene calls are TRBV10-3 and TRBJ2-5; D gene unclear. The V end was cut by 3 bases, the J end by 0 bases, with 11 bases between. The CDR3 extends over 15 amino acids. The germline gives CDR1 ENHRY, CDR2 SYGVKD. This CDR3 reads CAISDPPADQETQYF. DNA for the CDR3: TGTGCCATCAGTGACCCGCCCGCGGACCAAGAGACCCAGTACTTC.

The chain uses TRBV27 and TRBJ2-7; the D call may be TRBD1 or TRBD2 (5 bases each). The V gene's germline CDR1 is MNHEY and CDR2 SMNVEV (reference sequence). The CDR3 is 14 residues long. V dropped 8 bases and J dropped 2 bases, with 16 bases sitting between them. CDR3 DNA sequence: TGTGCCAGCTCGGCGCAGGGACCGACCTACGAGCAGTACTTC. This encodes CASSAQGPTYEQYF.

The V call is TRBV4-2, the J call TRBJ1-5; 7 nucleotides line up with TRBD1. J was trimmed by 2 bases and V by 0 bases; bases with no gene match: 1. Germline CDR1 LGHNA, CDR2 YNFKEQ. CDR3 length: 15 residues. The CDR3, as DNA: TGTGCCAGCAGCCAAGATACAGGGGGCAATCAGCCCCAGCATTTT. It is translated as CASSQDTGGNQPQHF.

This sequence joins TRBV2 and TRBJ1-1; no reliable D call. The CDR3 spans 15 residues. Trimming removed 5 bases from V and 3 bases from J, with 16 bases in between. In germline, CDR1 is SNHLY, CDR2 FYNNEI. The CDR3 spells CASSFSLDADTEAFF. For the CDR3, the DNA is TGTGCCAGCAGTTTTTCGCTGGATGCGGACACTGAAGCTTTCTTT.

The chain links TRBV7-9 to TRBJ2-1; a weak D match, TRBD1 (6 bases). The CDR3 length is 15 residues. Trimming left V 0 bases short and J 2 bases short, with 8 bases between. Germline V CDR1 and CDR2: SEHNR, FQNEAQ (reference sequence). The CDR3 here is CASSLAWGPYNEQFF. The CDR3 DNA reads TGTGCCAGCAGCTTAGCATGGGGGCCCTACAATGAGCAGTTCTTC.

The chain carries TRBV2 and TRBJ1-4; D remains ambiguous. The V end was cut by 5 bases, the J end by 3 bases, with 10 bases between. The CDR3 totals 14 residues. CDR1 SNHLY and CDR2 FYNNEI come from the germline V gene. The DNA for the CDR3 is TGTGCCAGCAGTAACACGTTCGCTAATGAAAAACTGTTTTTT. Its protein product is CASSNTFANEKLFF.

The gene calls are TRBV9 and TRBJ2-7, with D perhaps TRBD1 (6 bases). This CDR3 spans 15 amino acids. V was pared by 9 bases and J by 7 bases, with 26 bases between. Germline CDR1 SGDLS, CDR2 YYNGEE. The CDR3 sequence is CATMKGVRPTLEQYF. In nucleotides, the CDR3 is TGTGCCACCATGAAGGGGGTGAGACCTACGTTGGAGCAGTACTTC.

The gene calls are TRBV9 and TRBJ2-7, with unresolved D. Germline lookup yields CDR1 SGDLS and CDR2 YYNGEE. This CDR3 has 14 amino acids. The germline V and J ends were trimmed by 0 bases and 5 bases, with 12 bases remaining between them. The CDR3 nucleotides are TGTGCCAGCAGCGTAGCAGCGACACCGCACGAGCAGTACTTC. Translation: CASSVAATPHEQYF.

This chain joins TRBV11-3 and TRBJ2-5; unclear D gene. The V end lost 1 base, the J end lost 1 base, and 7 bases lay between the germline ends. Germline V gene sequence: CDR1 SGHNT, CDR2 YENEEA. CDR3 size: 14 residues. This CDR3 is CASSLGASQETQYF. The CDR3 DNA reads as TGTGCCAGCAGCTTAGGCGCTAGCCAAGAGACCCAGTACTTC.

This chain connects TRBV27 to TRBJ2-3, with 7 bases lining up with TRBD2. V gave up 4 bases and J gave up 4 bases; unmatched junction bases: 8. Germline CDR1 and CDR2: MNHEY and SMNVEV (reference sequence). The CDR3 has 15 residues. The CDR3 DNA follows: TGTGCCAGCAGTTCAGCGGGACCTGTGGCAGATACGCAGTATTTT. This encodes CASSSAGPVADTQYF.

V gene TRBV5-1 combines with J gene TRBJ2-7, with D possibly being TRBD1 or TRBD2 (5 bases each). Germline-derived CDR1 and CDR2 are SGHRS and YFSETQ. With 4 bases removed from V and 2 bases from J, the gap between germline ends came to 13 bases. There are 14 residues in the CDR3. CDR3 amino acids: CASSPGWGAYEQYF. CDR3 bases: TGCGCCAGCAGCCCAGGGTGGGGAGCCTACGAGCAGTACTTC.

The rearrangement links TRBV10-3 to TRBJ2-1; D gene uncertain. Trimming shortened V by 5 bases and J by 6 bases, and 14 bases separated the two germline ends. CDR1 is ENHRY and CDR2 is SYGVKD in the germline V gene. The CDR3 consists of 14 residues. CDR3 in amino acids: CAISRTGSTNEQFF. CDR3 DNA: TGTGCCATCAGTAGGACGGGTAGTACCAATGAGCAGTTCTTC.

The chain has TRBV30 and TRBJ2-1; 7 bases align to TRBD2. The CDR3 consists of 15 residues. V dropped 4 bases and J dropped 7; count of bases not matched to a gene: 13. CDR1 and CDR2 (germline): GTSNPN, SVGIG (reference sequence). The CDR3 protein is CAWIGYAGDENEQFF. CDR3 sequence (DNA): TGTGCCTGGATTGGTTACGCGGGAGACGAAAATGAGCAGTTCTTC.

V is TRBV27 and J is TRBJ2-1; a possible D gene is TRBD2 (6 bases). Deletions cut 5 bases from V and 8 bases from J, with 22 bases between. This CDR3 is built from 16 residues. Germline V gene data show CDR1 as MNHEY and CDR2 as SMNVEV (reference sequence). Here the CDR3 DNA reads TGTGCCAGCAGTCCTCCCCCCGCGGGGAACGTTTATGAGCAGTTCTTC. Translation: CASSPPPAGNVYEQFF.